This is a list of T cell receptor beta chains from one sample in a study of persistence of HIV-infected CD4 T cells. No antigens are known for them. Data came from immunoSEQ multiplex PCR; TCRdb stores just in-frame clones and leaves some out. The table lists tens of thousands of clones, approximately 79% of them singletons, with around 2% in the top ten. The sample was CD4+ T cells sorted from PBMCs after roughly 18-hour stimulation, taken from a patient who received antiretroviral therapy. The receptors were gathered from an adult man with HIV who was CMV-seropositive. Each CDR3 is given with its conserved first and last residue. Fields, in order: J gene, D gene, V gene, clone size, CDR3 DNA, CDR3 protein. D genes are given only for firm matches. Where a row states a size, it is once, few, many or the class of an expanded clone; other rows omit it.

TRBJ2-3,TRBD1,TRBV5-1,.,TGCGCCAGTCAAACTGGACAGGCAAACACAGATACGCAGTATTTT,CASQTGQANTDTQYF
TRBJ2-7,TRBD2,TRBV5-5,.,TGTGCCAGCCAGCTTGGACTAGCGAACTACGAGCAGTACTTC,CASQLGLANYEQYF
TRBJ1-1,.,TRBV28,.,TGTGCCAGCAGTTTCGGGGTGGTACCTATGAACACTGAAGCTTTCTTT,CASSFGVVPMNTEAFF
TRBJ1-1,.,TRBV5-5,.,TGTGCCAGCAGGTTGGCCGGCAGGAACACTGAAGCTTTCTTT,CASRLAGRNTEAFF
TRBJ1-5,.,TRBV2,medium-sized,TGTGCCAGCACCAGTGGCTCACTAATAGGGCAGCCCCAGCATTTT,CASTSGSLIGQPQHF
TRBJ1-5,TRBD1,TRBV19,.,TGTGCCAGTAGTATAGACGGAGGGACAGCATCCAGCAATCAGCCCCAGCATTTT,CASSIDGGTASSNQPQHF
TRBJ1-6,TRBD1,TRBV5-1,once,TGCGCCAGCAGCTTAACGGTCGGACAGGATGATTCACCCCTCCACTTT,CASSLTVGQDDSPLHF
TRBJ2-2,.,TRBV10-3,.,TGTGCCATCAGTGAGTCAACTTCTCCCGGGGAGCTGTTTTTT,CAISESTSPGELFF
TRBJ2-3,TRBD2,TRBV5-1,.,TGCGCCAGCAGCTTGGGACTAGCGGGGGGCACAGATACGCAGTATTTT,CASSLGLAGGTDTQYF
TRBJ2-3,TRBD2,TRBV5-5,.,TGTGCCAGCAGCTTGAACAGGGGGGCACTAGCGGGGCGCACAGATACGCAGTATTTT,CASSLNRGALAGRTDTQYF
TRBJ2-6,TRBD2,TRBV6-6,.,TGTGCCAGCAGTCGGACTAGCGGAAACTCTGGGGCCAACGTCCTGACTTTC,CASSRTSGNSGANVLTF
TRBJ1-5,TRBD1,TRBV14,few,TGTGCCAGCAGCCCAGGGGGACGGGGCCCTCAGCCCCAGCATTTT,CASSPGGRGPQPQHF
TRBJ1-5,TRBD1,TRBV5-1,.,TGCGCCACCAATGACAGGGGGCATCCAAATCAGCCCCAGCATTTT,CATNDRGHPNQPQHF
TRBJ2-6,.,TRBV7-3,.,TGTGCCAGATCAGTAACCAGGGTGCTTATGGTCGGGACTCTCTCTGGGGCCAACGTCCTGACTTTC,CARSVTRVLMVGTLSGANVLTF
TRBJ2-1,.,TRBV9,.,TGTGCCAGCAGCGTAGAAGACTCCCCCACTTCAGGGTTCTTC,CASSVEDSPTSGFF
TRBJ1-6,.,TRBV25-1,.,TGTGCCAGCAGTGAAGGTTGGGGGGTAAACTCACCCCTCCACTTT,CASSEGWGVNSPLHF
TRBJ2-2,TRBD2,TRBV7-9,.,TGTGCCAGCAGCCCCCGGAGCGGGGGGAACACCGGGGAGCTGTTTTTT,CASSPRSGGNTGELFF
TRBJ1-1,.,TRBV7-2,.,TGTGCCAGCAGCTTAATAGGGATTGGGACTGAAGCTTTCTTT,CASSLIGIGTEAFF
TRBJ1-5,TRBD1,TRBV12-5,.,TGTGCTAGTGGTTTGTCAGCCCAAACAGGGGAAGAACAGCCCCAGCATTTT,CASGLSAQTGEEQPQHF
TRBJ1-4,.,TRBV3-1/TRBV3-2,.,TGTGCCAGCAGCCAAGGTCGGCGGGCTTATAATGAAAAACTGTTTTTT,CASSQGRRAYNEKLFF
TRBJ1-5,.,TRBV1,.,TGCACCAGCAGGCAGAGGTCACAGGGCTCTACGTATAGTCAGCCCCAGCATTTT,CTSRQRSQGSTYSQPQHF
TRBJ2-5,.,TRBV14,.,TGTGCCAGCAGCCAAGAACGAGGGACCCTCCAAGAGACCCAGTACTTC,CASSQERGTLQETQYF
TRBJ2-3,TRBD2,TRBV11-1,.,TGTGCCAGCAGCCCCCGAGGGCGGGGGGGTTGGGATACGCAGTATTTT,CASSPRGRGGWDTQYF
TRBJ2-7,TRBD1,TRBV23-1,once,TGCGCCAGCAGAAAACACAGGGGGCAATCTTGGTACGAGCAGTACTTC,CASRKHRGQSWYEQYF
TRBJ2-7,TRBD1,TRBV6-1,.,TGTGCCAGCAGTGAAGTCGGGACAGGGTCCTACGAGCAGTACTTC,CASSEVGTGSYEQYF
TRBJ1-5,.,TRBV28,.,TGTGCCAGCAGTTTAATCCTGGAGCCCCAGCATTTT,CASSLILEPQHF
TRBJ2-7,.,TRBV7-8,.,TGTGCCAGCAGCGCCGGAGGTCTTCGCTTTCTCGAGCAGTACTTC,CASSAGGLRFLEQYF
TRBJ2-1,.,TRBV5-1,few,TGCGCCAGCAGAATCGCGGGGGCGCTTAACAATGAGCAGTTCTTC,CASRIAGALNNEQFF